The 11 T cell receptor beta chains below were found in one sample sequenced in a study of blood T cells in healthy people across ages. The authors ran a second PCR of roughly 6 to 12 cycles using a sample-barcoded 5' primer and a J-beta primer mix. TCRdb re-called the 5' RACE reads through MiXCR, storing one row per CDR3 protein. Among around 1.5 million distinct CDR3 sequences listed, 45% to 70% were seen once. The specimen sequenced was blood. These receptors all stem from a man younger than 35 in good health.

The rearrangement links TRBV2 to TRBJ2-7; D gene ambiguous. This CDR3 has 14 amino acids. Trimming removed 6 bases at V and 2 bases at J, with 14 bases between. Germline-derived CDR1 and CDR2 are SNHLY and FYNNEI. CDR3 region: CASSEPPATYEQYF. CDR3 sequence (DNA): TGTGCCAGCAGCGAACCCCCAGCTACCTACGAGCAGTACTTC.

This clonotype has only a few counts. The chain couples TRBV25-1 to TRBJ2-5; no clear D gene. Germline V gene lookup returns CDR1 MGHDK and CDR2 SYGVNS. Trimming removed 5 bases from V and 0 bases from J, with 10 bases in between. The CDR3 has 14 residues. The CDR3 DNA reads as TGTGCCAGCAGTACCTCGGAGAACCAAGAGACCCAGTACTTC. Protein sequence: CASSTSENQETQYF.

This chain links TRBV27 with TRBJ1-3; no firm D call. Germline CDR1 is MNHEY and CDR2 is SMNVEV (reference sequence). V lost 8 bases and J 0 bases, leaving 8 bases between the germline ends. CDR3 size: 13 residues. CDR3 nucleotides: TGTGCCAGCCGACGGATCTCTGGAAACACCATATATTTT. Its protein is CASRRISGNTIYF.

V gene TRBV6-5 combines with J gene TRBJ1-1; TRBD1 matches 7 bases. V was pared by 4 bases and J by 1 base, with 6 bases of the junction left unmatched. CDR3 length: 15 residues. The V gene's germline CDR1 is MNHEY and CDR2 SVGAGI. The chain's CDR3 is CASSSWYRGNTEAFF. In nucleotides, the CDR3 is TGTGCCAGCAGTTCCTGGTACAGGGGGAACACTGAAGCTTTCTTT.

This clonotype appeared a few times. The gene calls are TRBV29-1 and TRBJ2-1; 8 positions agree with TRBD1. This CDR3 region has 14 residues. J gave up 0 bases and V 7 bases, and 5 bases lay outside the gene matches. CDR1 is SQVTM and CDR2 is ANQGSEA in the germline V gene. The CDR3 here is CSEGTGASYNEQFF. The CDR3 DNA follows: TGCAGCGAAGGGACAGGAGCCTCCTACAATGAGCAGTTCTTC.

This chain uses TRBV6-2 or TRBV6-3 with TRBJ2-1; 7 bases are shared with TRBD2. CDR3 size: 16 residues. The J segment lost 4 bases and the V segment lost 6 bases, leaving 12 bases of the junction unmatched. CDR1 is MNHEY and CDR2 is SVGEGT in the germline V gene. The CDR3 bases are TGTGCCAGCAGATTCAGAGGGCTAGCGGATTACAATGAGCAGTTCTTC. It translates to CASRFRGLADYNEQFF.

CDR3 nucleotides: TGTGCCAGCAGCCCTGGGGCAGACTACGAGCAGTACTTC. It is translated as CASSPGADYEQYF. This chain uses TRBV7-8 with TRBJ2-7; D might be TRBD1 (5 bases). Germline CDR1 is SGHVS and CDR2 is FQNEAQ. The CDR3 loop spans 13 amino acids. The V end was cut by 5 bases, the J end by 3 bases, with 11 bases between.

The rearrangement uses TRBV27 and TRBJ1-5; no firm D call. This CDR3 contains 14 residues. CDR1 and CDR2 (germline): MNHEY, SMNVEV (reference sequence). V gave up 0 bases and J gave up 6 bases, with 9 bases separating them. The CDR3 DNA is TGTGCCAGCAGTTTATCTTGGTCTTTTCAGCCCCAGCATTTT. Translating gives CASSLSWSFQPQHF.

This chain uses TRBV20-1 with TRBJ2-3, with 9 bases fitting TRBD2. Losses at the gene ends were 4 bases for V and 4 bases for J; bases not matched to a gene: 6. The CDR3 loop spans 14 amino acids. From germline, CDR1 is DFQATT and CDR2 SNEGSKA (reference sequence). The CDR3 DNA reads TGCAGTGCTAACCCGGGACTAGCATCAGATACGCAGTATTTT. Amino acids: CSANPGLASDTQYF.

Of note for this clonotype: The junction departs from the called germline gene at one end, perhaps through a read error. The chain is built from TRBV7-2 and TRBJ2-7; TRBD1 aligns across 7 bases. The J call is in doubt because the DNA end fits TRBJ2-5 better. This CDR3 spans 15 amino acids. Germline V gene sequence: CDR1 SGHTA, CDR2 FQGNSA. In nucleotides, the CDR3 is TGTGCCAGCAGTTTAGAGGGGGCCGGGTTCGAGACCCAGTACTTC. Translated: CASSLEGAGFETQYF.

V and J are TRBV5-1 and TRBJ2-5; 9 positions match TRBD1. The last part of the DNA fits TRBJ2-7 better; the J call may be wrong. The germline gives CDR1 SGHRS, CDR2 YFSETQ. The length of the CDR3 is 15 residues. DNA for the CDR3: TGCGCCAGCAGCTTGTCAGGGACAGGGTTCAACGAGCAGTACTTC. It specifies CASSLSGTGFNEQYF.